These 14 T cell receptor beta chains share one sample of origin, sequenced in a study of shared clonotypes between healthy human individuals. TCRdb's table, derived via immunoSEQ multiplex PCR, lists solely in-frame clones and lacks some. The sample records approximately 2.4 million clones, more than 90% being singletons. Sample: naive CD4+ T cells sorted from blood. Subset described: CD45RA+ positively selected. All receptors come from a man younger than 35 in good health.

Remarks on this clone: Other nucleotide sequences from this sample produce the same CDR3. The J gene is TRBJ2-3, the V gene TRBV30; D is uncertain. CDR3 length equals 12 residues. V lost 2 bases, J lost 1 base, and 4 bases lay in between. The germline V gene encodes CDR1 GTSNPN and CDR2 SVGIG (reference sequence). CDR3 sequence reads: CAWSPGTDTQYF. In DNA form, the CDR3 reads TGTGCCTGGAGTCCGGGCACAGATACGCAGTATTTT.

A word on this clone: In the same sample, other DNA sequences code for this CDR3. The chain links TRBV19 to TRBJ1-6, with 10 bases aligning to TRBD1. The CDR3 is made up of 15 amino acids. Germline CDR1 and CDR2: LNHDA and SQIVND (reference sequence). V dropped 5 bases and J dropped 7; count of bases not matched to a gene: 5. The CDR3 bases are TGTGCCAGTAGTTTCGGGACAGGGGTAAATTCACCCCTCCACTTT. Its translation is CASSFGTGVNSPLHF. Full variable domain (rest looked up from reference TRBV19 and TRBJ1-6): DGGITQSPKYLFRKEGQNVTLSCEQNLNHDAMYWYRQDPGQGLRLIYYSQIVNDFQKGDIAEGYSVSREKKESFPLTVTSAQKNPTAFYLCASSFGTGVNSPLHFGNGTRLTVT.

To note about this clone: Other DNA sequences in this specimen translate into the identical CDR3. The rearrangement uses TRBV18 and TRBJ2-3; 11 nucleotides align to TRBD2. Germline loops: CDR1 KGHSH, CDR2 LQKENI. The trim removed 2 bases at V and 6 bases at J, leaving 7 bases unmatched. The CDR3 loop spans 16 amino acids. The CDR3 region is CASSPIAGGSTDTQYF. The CDR3 DNA reads TGTGCCAGCTCACCAATAGCGGGAGGGTCTACGGATACGCAGTATTTT.

This chain joins TRBV30 and TRBJ2-2, with a weak D call TRBD2 (7 bases). The CDR3 is 17 residues long. The V gene's germline CDR1 is GTSNPN and CDR2 SVGIG (reference sequence). Deletions cut 5 bases from V and 0 bases from J, with 19 bases between. CDR3: CAWDRRLTSANTGELFF. For the CDR3, the DNA is TGTGCCTGGGACAGGAGACTTACTAGCGCGAACACCGGGGAGCTGTTTTTT.

Worth noting for this clone: This sample includes further DNA sequences coding for the same CDR3. The rearrangement joins TRBV5-1 to TRBJ2-5; TRBD1 agrees at 7 bases. V shed 4 bases, J shed 5 bases, and the junction held 5 bases outside the gene matches. Germline lookup yields CDR1 SGHRS and CDR2 YFSETQ. The length of the CDR3 is 13 residues. The CDR3 DNA sequence: TGCGCCAGCAGCCTACAGGGGTGGGAGACCCAGTACTTC. Its translation: CASSLQGWETQYF.

The chain joins TRBV6-5 to TRBJ1-2; a possible D gene is TRBD1 (5 bases). Per the germline V gene, CDR1 is MNHEY and CDR2 is SVGAGI. Trimming removed 4 bases at V and 4 bases at J, with 10 bases between. CDR3 length: 13 amino acids. The CDR3 DNA sequence: TGTGCCAGCAGTTGGACACGATCCTATGGCTACACCTTC. It encodes CASSWTRSYGYTF.

This clone occurred once. The rearrangement links TRBV25-1 to TRBJ2-1; unclear D gene. The ends were cut back, 3 bases at V and 2 bases at J, with 17 bases in the middle. From germline, CDR1 is MGHDK and CDR2 SYGVNS. The CDR3 contains 17 residues. The CDR3 DNA is TGTGCCAGCAGTGACACCGGGCGAAGGGATACCTACAATGAGCAGTTCTTC. Protein product: CASSDTGRRDTYNEQFF.

This clone was picked up one time. This chain joins TRBV2 and TRBJ2-7; D unclear. With 3 bases removed from V and 2 bases from J, the gap between germline ends came to 11 bases. Germline lookup yields CDR1 SNHLY and CDR2 FYNNEI. CDR3 length equals 14 residues. This CDR3 is CASSEYGLTYEQYF. The CDR3 nucleotides are TGTGCCAGCAGTGAGTACGGGCTGACCTACGAGCAGTACTTC.

V is TRBV6-1 and J is TRBJ1-2; D is undetermined. V shed 4 bases and J shed 4 bases, with 10 bases lying between them. Per germline, CDR1 MNHNS and CDR2 SASEGT. This CDR3 comprises 13 residues. The CDR3 here is CASSVIPSYGYTF. The CDR3, as DNA: TGTGCCAGCAGTGTCATCCCGAGCTATGGCTACACCTTC.

This sequence joins TRBV28 and TRBJ1-2, with a possible D match to TRBD1 (6 bases). Looked up from germline, CDR1 is MDHEN and CDR2 is SYDVKM. The ends were cut back, 7 bases at V and 4 bases at J, with 16 bases in the middle. The CDR3 has 14 residues. The CDR3 coding sequence is TGTGCCAGCAAGGGGGGATACAGCTTCTATGGCTACACCTTC. As protein: CASKGGYSFYGYTF.

Regarding this clone: Other DNA sequences in the sample encode the same CDR3. This chain connects TRBV11-3 to TRBJ1-6; D remains ambiguous. From germline, CDR1 is SGHNT and CDR2 YENEEA. The CDR3 spans 13 residues. Trimming removed 1 base from V and 5 bases from J, with 3 bases in between. The CDR3 DNA sequence: TGTGCCAGCAGCTTAGGAAATAATTCACCCCTCCACTTT. Its protein product is CASSLGNNSPLHF.

Comments on this clone: Other DNA sequences in the same sample also yield this CDR3. This sequence joins TRBV9 and TRBJ1-6; D call uncertain. Germline lookup yields CDR1 SGDLS and CDR2 YYNGEE. This CDR3 is 14 amino acids long. V lost 0 bases to trimming and J lost 7 bases, with 8 bases between them. CDR3 protein: CASSVGQQNSPLHF. The CDR3 DNA reads TGTGCCAGCAGCGTAGGGCAACAAAATTCACCCCTCCACTTT.

The V and J genes are TRBV25-1 and TRBJ2-7; 10 bases line up with TRBD1. V shed 6 bases and J 6 bases; nucleotides not matched to a gene: 11. This CDR3 spans 15 amino acids. Per the germline V gene, CDR1 is MGHDK and CDR2 is SYGVNS. DNA of the CDR3: TGTGCCAGCAGGGGCGCGGGACAGGGGAGGATCGAGCAGTACTTC. Amino acids: CASRGAGQGRIEQYF.

This clone came up once. CDR3 nucleotide sequence: TGTGCCAGCAGCTTGGGTGACGGCTATCAGCCCCAGCATTTT. It is translated as CASSLGDGYQPQHF. The J gene is TRBJ1-5, the V gene TRBV5-8; D is unclear. This CDR3 spans 14 amino acids. Trimming removed 0 bases from V and 5 bases from J, with 9 bases in between. Germline lookup yields CDR1 SGHTS and CDR2 YDEGEE.